Presented here are 10 T cell receptor beta chains from one specimen sequenced in a study of vaccination and CD4 T cells after COVID-19. No cognate antigen is known for these TCRs. The Oncomine TCR Beta short-read assay sequenced DNA from cultured CD4+ T cells. TCRdb recomputed calls from the PCR reads with MiXCR, one row per CDR3 protein. The profile covers 10,000 to 15,000 distinct CDR3 sequences, with roughly 40% appearing a single time and about 20% taken by the ten largest. The treatment is: roughly ten-day PBMC culture with coronavirus spike peptide pools or control peptides (ViraFEST assay). Sequences were derived from CD4+ T cells from blood, cultured in vitro, sampled before SARS-CoV-2 vaccination. Receptor source: a human donor who had recovered from COVID-19.

The chain joins TRBV18 to TRBJ2-5, with TRBD2 matching over 10 bases. Germline CDR1 and CDR2: KGHSH and LQKENI. The CDR3 has 15 amino acids. J gave up 2 bases and V 3 bases, and 3 bases lay outside the gene matches. The CDR3 here is CASSPVTSGQETQYF. For the CDR3, the DNA is TGTGCCAGCTCACCGGTGACTAGCGGGCAAGAGACCCAGTACTTC.

This sequence joins TRBV20-1 and TRBJ1-2; TRBD1 matches 12 bases. The CDR3 sequence is 15 residues long. Germline V gene sequence: CDR1 DFQATT, CDR2 SNEGSKA (reference sequence). The V segment lost 0 bases and the J segment 8 bases; nucleotides outside the gene matches: 7. CDR3 region: CSARELGQGAVGYTF. The CDR3 nucleotides are TGCAGTGCTAGAGAATTGGGACAGGGGGCAGTGGGCTACACCTTC.

DNA for the CDR3: TGTGCCAGCAGCCCAGAGTCGGGACAGGGGTTTTATGGCTACACCTTC. Translated: CASSPESGQGFYGYTF. The chain uses TRBV7-2 and TRBJ1-2, with TRBD1 matching 10 bases. The length of the CDR3 is 16 residues. With V trimmed by 5 bases and J by 5 bases, 11 bases remained unmatched. The germline V gene encodes CDR1 SGHTA and CDR2 FQGNSA.

In its sample, this clonotype was seen once. The rearrangement links TRBV7-2 to TRBJ2-1; 7 bases fit TRBD1. The CDR3 runs 15 residues. Germline loops: CDR1 SGHTA, CDR2 FQGNSA. V shed 4 bases and J 1 base; nucleotides not matched to a gene: 4. CDR3 coding DNA: TGTGCCAGCAGCTGGGGGACAGAGTCCTACAATGAGCAGTTCTTC. Encoded protein: CASSWGTESYNEQFF.

This clonotype has a handful of counts. The genes are TRBV28 and TRBJ2-7, with D possibly TRBD2 on 5 matching bases. This CDR3 has 14 residues. The V gene's germline CDR1 is MDHEN and CDR2 SYDVKM. The V end was cut by 6 bases, the J end by 2 bases, with 14 bases between. CDR3 region: CASSLEAFTYEQYF. CDR3 nucleotide sequence: TGTGCCAGCAGCCTGGAGGCATTCACCTACGAGCAGTACTTC.

The chain couples TRBV4-1 to TRBJ1-2; D call uncertain. The V and J ends lost 3 bases and 5 bases respectively, with 16 bases between them. This CDR3 is built from 15 residues. The germline gives CDR1 MGHRA, CDR2 YSYEKL. CDR3 region: CASSHLSGGSYGYTF. Written as DNA, the CDR3 is TGCGCCAGCAGCCATCTATCGGGAGGCTCATATGGCTACACCTTC.

This clonotype was observed a handful of times. The junction departs from germline at one end; a sequencing error may be responsible. The J gene is TRBJ2-7, the V gene TRBV6-1; 8 bases align to TRBD1. The CDR3 runs to 16 residues. CDR1 and CDR2 (germline): MNHNS, SASEGT. This chain's CDR3 is CASSHLTGVSSHEQYF. The CDR3 DNA sequence: TGTGCCAGCAGTCACCTGACAGGGGTTAGCTCCCACGAGCAGTACTTC.

In DNA form, the CDR3 reads TGTGCCAGCAGCCCTACCCGACAGGGCGACGGCTACACCTTC. Residues: CASSPTRQGDGYTF. The chain employs TRBV7-2 and TRBJ1-2; 7 nucleotides match TRBD1. Germline V gene sequence: CDR1 SGHTA, CDR2 FQGNSA. After removal of 5 bases from V and 8 bases from J, the junction contained 11 bases not matched to a gene. This CDR3 region has 14 residues.

The chain employs TRBV6-1 and TRBJ1-2; D is possibly TRBD1 (6 bases). Per germline, CDR1 MNHNS and CDR2 SASEGT. This CDR3 contains 15 residues. Trimming stripped 2 bases from V and 2 bases from J, with 12 bases between. CDR3 coding DNA: TGTGCCAGCAGTGAAACAACAGGGAGGAACTATGGCTACACCTTC. Encoded protein: CASSETTGRNYGYTF.

This clonotype has more than one count but fewer than ten. The chain couples TRBV6-1 to TRBJ2-2, with TRBD2 matching over 7 bases. The CDR3 runs 15 residues. Trimming at V came to 4 bases and at J to 6 bases, leaving 8 bases not matched to a gene. CDR1 is MNHNS, CDR2 SASEGT, per germline. In DNA form, the CDR3 reads TGTGCCAGCAGTGGCTCGGGACTAAGGGCCGGGGAGCTGTTTTTT. Amino acids: CASSGSGLRAGELFF.